The present entry profiles one T cell receptor beta chain with its context. Clones were sequenced by immunoSEQ multiplex PCR, and TCRdb holds only the in-frame ones, with some missing. The sample comprises hundreds of thousands of clones, 89% of which are singletons, and over 9% rests with the top ten. This sample is part of a study of blood T cell repertoires in COVID-19. Germline loops: CDR1 SGDLS, CDR2 YYNGEE. Trimming took 3 bases from V and 0 from J, leaving 2 bases between them. The CDR3 spans 12 residues. The chain has TRBV9 and TRBJ2-3; D ambiguous. What was sequenced was PBMCs or T cells enriched from blood (not recorded which). This receptor was identified in a woman aged 35 to 49 who had recovered from COVID-19. CDR3 bases: TGTGCCAGCAGCGCTAGCACAGATACGCAGTATTTT. Its protein product is CASSASTDTQYF.